This T cell receptor (beta chain) is drawn from a study of cytomegalovirus exposure and HLA in healthy donors. In the study overall: In an early release, HLA-typed donors contributed tens of millions of unique TCR sequences.

The PCR made use of 60 Vbeta and 13 Jbeta primers. Profiling relied on immunoSEQ multiplex PCR, and the TCRdb table lists in-frame clones only, not all of them. The data hold around 150,000 clones, with roughly 70% observed a single time. The V and J ends lost 0 bases and 9 bases, in that order; junction bases with no gene match: 2. The CDR3 is made up of 14 amino acids. The germline V gene has CDR1 SGHNT and CDR2 YYREEE (reference sequence). Notes on this clone: Its antigen remains unknown.

Whole-study results and caveats: In vitro checks showed that three CMV-associated chains really do target CMV antigens.

The receptor was derived from a woman in her forties in good health and CMV-seropositive. The V and J genes are TRBV5-4 and TRBJ1-6; 8 bases line up with TRBD1. Sequenced input: PBMCs. CDR3 protein: CASSLAGQGSPLHF. The DNA of the CDR3 is TGTGCCAGCAGCTTGGCAGGACAGGGTTCACCCCTCCACTTT.